This passage covers 3 T cell receptor beta chains from one sample sequenced in a study of CD8 T cells in Susac syndrome. RNA totalling roughly 0.45 to 1 ug underwent reverse transcription with random hexamers. TCRdb used MiXCR to reprocess the immunoSEQ multiplex PCR reads, holding one entry per CDR3 protein. The table shows approximately 110,000 distinct CDR3 sequences, with 93% occurring only once. The sequencing sample was made of CD8+ T cells from PBMCs. These receptors were collected from a human donor with multiple sclerosis.

The chain employs TRBV4-2 and TRBJ1-2; 7 bases are a match to TRBD1. Germline loops: CDR1 LGHNA, CDR2 YNFKEQ. This CDR3 has 13 amino acids. V shed 1 base and J 8 bases; nucleotides not matched to a gene: 4. CDR3 in amino acids: CASSQGQGKGYTF. For the CDR3, the DNA is TGTGCCAGCAGCCAAGGACAGGGTAAAGGCTACACCTTC.

This clonotype was detected once. The rearrangement uses TRBV6-4 and TRBJ1-6; TRBD1 matches 10 bases. Germline values: CDR1 MRHNA, CDR2 SNTAGT. This CDR3 region has 15 residues. The junction had 4 bases not matched to a gene; V was cut back by 4 bases and J by 7 bases. This CDR3 reads CASSVGTGENSPLHF. CDR3 nucleotides: TGTGCCAGCAGTGTCGGGACAGGGGAGAATTCACCCCTCCACTTT.

This clonotype was counted between two and nine times. CDR3 DNA: TGTGCCAGCGCCCCAGGCAGGGGAAACGAGCAGTACTTC. Translation: CASAPGRGNEQYF. The rearrangement links TRBV27 to TRBJ2-7; a possible D gene is TRBD1 (6 bases). The CDR3 extends over 13 amino acids. V was clipped by 8 bases and J by 5 bases, with 16 bases between them. CDR1 is MNHEY, CDR2 SMNVEV, per germline (reference sequence).